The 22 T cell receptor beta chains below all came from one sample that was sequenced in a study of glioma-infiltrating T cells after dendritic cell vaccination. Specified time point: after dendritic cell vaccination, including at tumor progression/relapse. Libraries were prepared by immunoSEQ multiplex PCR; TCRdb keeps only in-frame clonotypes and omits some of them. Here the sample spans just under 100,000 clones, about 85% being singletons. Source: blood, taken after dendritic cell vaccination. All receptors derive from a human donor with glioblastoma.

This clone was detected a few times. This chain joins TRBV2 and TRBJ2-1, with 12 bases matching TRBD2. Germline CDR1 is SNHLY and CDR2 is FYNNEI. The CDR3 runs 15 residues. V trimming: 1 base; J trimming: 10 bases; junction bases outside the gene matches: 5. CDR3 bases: TGTGCCAGCAGTGAAGTACTAGCGGGGGGAAGGGAGCAGTTCTTC. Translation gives CASSEVLAGGREQFF.

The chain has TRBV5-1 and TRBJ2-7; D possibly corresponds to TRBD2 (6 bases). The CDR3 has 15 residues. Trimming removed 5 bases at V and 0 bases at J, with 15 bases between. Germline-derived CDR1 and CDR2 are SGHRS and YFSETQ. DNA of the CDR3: TGCGCCAGCAGACCCGGGCAGGGAGGCTCCTACGAGCAGTACTTC. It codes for CASRPGQGGSYEQYF.

The CDR3 DNA is TGTGCCAGTAGTATCGCGGGAGGGTATGGCCCCTACGAGCAGTACTTC. Translating it yields CASSIAGGYGPYEQYF. The genes are TRBV19 and TRBJ2-7; 9 bases are shared with TRBD2. The CDR3 is made up of 16 amino acids. The germline V gene has CDR1 LNHDA and CDR2 SQIVND (reference sequence). V shed 3 bases and J 2 bases; nucleotides not matched to a gene: 8.

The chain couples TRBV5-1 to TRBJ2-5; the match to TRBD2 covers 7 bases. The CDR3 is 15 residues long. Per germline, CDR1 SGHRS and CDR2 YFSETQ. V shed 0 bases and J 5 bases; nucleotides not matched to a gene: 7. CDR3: CASSLGLATWETQYF. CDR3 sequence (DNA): TGCGCCAGCAGCTTGGGACTAGCTACTTGGGAGACCCAGTACTTC.

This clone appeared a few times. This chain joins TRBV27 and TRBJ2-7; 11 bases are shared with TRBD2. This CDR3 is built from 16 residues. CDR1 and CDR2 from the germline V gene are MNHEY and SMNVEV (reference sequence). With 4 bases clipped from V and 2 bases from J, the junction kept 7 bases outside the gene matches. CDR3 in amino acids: CASSSTSGGPPYEQYF. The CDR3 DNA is TGTGCCAGCAGTTCTACTAGCGGGGGACCACCCTACGAGCAGTACTTC.

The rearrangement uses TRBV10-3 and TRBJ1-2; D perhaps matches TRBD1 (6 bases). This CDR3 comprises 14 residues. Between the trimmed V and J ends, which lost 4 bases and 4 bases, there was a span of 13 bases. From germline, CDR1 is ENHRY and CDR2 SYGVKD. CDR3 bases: TGTGCCATCAGTGGGGCACAGGGTCCCTATGGCTACACCTTC. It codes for CAISGAQGPYGYTF.

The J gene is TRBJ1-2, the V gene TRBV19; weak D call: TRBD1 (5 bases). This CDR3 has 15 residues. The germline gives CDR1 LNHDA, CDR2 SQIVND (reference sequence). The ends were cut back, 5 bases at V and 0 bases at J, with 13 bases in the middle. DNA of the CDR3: TGTGCCAGTAGTTCGCCCGGCAGGGCTAACTATGGCTACACCTTC. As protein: CASSSPGRANYGYTF.

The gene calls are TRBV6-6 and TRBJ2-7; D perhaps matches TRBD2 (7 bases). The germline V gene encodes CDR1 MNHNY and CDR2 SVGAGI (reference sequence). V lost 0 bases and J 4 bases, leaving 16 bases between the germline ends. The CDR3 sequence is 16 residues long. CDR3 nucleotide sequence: TGTGCCAGCAGTTACTCGATCGGGGGGCCGGAGTACGAGCAGTACTTC. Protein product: CASSYSIGGPEYEQYF.

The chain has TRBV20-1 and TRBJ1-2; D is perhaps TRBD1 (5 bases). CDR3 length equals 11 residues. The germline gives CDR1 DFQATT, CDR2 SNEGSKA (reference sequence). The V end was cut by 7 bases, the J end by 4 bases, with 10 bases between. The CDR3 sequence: CSDSDSYGYTF. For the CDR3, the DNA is TGCAGTGACTCCGACAGCTATGGCTACACCTTC.

This CDR3 reads CASSLFGATEAFF. The CDR3 region has the DNA TGTGCCAGCAGCTTATTTGGGGCAACTGAAGCTTTCTTT. This chain connects TRBV7-9 to TRBJ1-1, with D maybe TRBD1 (5 bases). Trimming took off 2 bases at V and 5 bases at J, with 9 bases between the two ends. The CDR3 extends over 13 amino acids. CDR1 is SEHNR, CDR2 FQNEAQ, per germline (reference sequence).

The CDR3: CASSLALDYGYTF. The CDR3 bases are TGTGCCAGCAGCTTAGCCTTAGACTATGGCTACACCTTC. The rearrangement uses TRBV7-2 and TRBJ1-2; no clear D gene. Germline lookup yields CDR1 SGHTA and CDR2 FQGNSA. This CDR3 is 13 amino acids long. V shed 0 bases and J shed 3 bases, with 5 bases lying between them.

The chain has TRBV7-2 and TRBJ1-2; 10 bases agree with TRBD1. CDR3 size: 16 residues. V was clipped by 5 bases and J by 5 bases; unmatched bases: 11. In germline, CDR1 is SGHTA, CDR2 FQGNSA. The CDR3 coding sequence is TGTGCCAGCAGCACACCAGACAGGGGGCGTCGGTATGGCTACACCTTC. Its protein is CASSTPDRGRRYGYTF.

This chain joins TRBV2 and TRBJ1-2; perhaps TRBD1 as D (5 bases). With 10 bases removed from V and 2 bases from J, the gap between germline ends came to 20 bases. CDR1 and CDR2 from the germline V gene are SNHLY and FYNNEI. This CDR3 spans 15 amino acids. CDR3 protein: CATLSRSKGNYGYTF. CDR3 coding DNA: TGTGCCACCCTAAGCAGATCGAAGGGGAACTATGGCTACACCTTC.

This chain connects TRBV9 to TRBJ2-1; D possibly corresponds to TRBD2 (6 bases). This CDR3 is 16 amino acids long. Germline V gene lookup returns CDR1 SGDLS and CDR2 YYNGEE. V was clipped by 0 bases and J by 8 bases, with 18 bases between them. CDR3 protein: CASSVAGRGLHYEQFF. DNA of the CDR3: TGTGCCAGCAGCGTAGCCGGACGGGGACTCCATTATGAGCAGTTCTTC. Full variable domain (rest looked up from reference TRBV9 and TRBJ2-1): DSGVTQTPKHLITATGQRVTLRCSPRSGDLSVYWYQQSLDQGLQFLIQYYNGEERAKGNILERFSAQQFPDLHSELNLSSLELGDSALYFCASSVAGRGLHYEQFFGPGTRLTVL.

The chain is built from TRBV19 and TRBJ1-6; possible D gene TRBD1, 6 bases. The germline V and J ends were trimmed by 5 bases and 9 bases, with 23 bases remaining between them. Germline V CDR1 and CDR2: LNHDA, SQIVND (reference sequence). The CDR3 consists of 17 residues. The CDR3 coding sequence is TGTGCCAGTAGTCCCACGTTACCCGGGGGGCTAGGTTCACCCCTCCACTTT. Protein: CASSPTLPGGLGSPLHF. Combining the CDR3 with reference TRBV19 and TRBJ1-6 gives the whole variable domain DGGITQSPKYLFRKEGQNVTLSCEQNLNHDAMYWYRQDPGQGLRLIYYSQIVNDFQKGDIAEGYSVSREKKESFPLTVTSAQKNPTAFYLCASSPTLPGGLGSPLHFGNGTRLTVT.

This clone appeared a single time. The CDR3 DNA reads as TGTGCCAGCAGCTTAGGTGGGGGGGGAGAGACCCAGTACTTC. Amino acids: CASSLGGGGETQYF. The V gene is TRBV7-3, the J gene TRBJ2-5; 7 positions agree with TRBD2. The CDR3 is 14 amino acids. The germline V gene has CDR1 SGHTA and CDR2 FQGTGA. Trimming at V came to 2 bases and at J to 4 bases, leaving 4 bases not matched to a gene.

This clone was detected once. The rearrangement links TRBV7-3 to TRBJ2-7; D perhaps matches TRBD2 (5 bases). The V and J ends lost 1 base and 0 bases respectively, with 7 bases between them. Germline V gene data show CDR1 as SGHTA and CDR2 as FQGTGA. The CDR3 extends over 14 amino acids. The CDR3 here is CASSLSGSSYEQYF. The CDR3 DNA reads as TGTGCCAGCAGCTTAAGTGGGAGCTCCTACGAGCAGTACTTC. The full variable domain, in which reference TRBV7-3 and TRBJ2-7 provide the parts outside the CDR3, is GAGVSQTPSNKVTEKGKYVELRCDPISGHTALYWYRQSLGQGPEFLIYFQGTGAADDSGLPNDRFFAVRPEGSVSTLKIQRTERGDSAVYLCASSLSGSSYEQYFGPGTRLTVT.

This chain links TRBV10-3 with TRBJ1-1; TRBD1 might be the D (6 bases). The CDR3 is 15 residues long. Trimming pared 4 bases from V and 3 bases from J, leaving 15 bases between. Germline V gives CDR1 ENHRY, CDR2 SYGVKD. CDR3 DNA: TGTGCCATCAGTGTGAGGGAAAGGGGGTACACTGAAGCTTTCTTT. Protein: CAISVRERGYTEAFF.

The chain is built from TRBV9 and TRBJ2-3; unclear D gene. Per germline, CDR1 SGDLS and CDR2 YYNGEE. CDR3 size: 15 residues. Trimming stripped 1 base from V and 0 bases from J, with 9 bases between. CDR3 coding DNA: TGTGCCAGCAGCGTATCCCCCTCTAGCACAGATACGCAGTATTTT. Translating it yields CASSVSPSSTDTQYF. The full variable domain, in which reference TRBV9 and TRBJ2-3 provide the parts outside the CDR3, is DSGVTQTPKHLITATGQRVTLRCSPRSGDLSVYWYQQSLDQGLQFLIQYYNGEERAKGNILERFSAQQFPDLHSELNLSSLELGDSALYFCASSVSPSSTDTQYFGPGTRLTVL.

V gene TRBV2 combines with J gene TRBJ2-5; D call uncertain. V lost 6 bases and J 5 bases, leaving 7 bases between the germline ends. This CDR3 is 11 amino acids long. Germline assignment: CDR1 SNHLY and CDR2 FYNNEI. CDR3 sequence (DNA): TGTGCCAGCAGATCTGAGGAGACCCAGTACTTC. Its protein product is CASRSEETQYF.

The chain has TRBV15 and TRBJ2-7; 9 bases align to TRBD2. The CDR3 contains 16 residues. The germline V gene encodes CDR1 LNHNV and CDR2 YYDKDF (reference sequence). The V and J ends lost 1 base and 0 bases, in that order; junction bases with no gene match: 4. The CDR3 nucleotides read TGTGCCACCAGCAGAGTCCTAGCGGGGTACTCCTACGAGCAGTACTTC. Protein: CATSRVLAGYSYEQYF.

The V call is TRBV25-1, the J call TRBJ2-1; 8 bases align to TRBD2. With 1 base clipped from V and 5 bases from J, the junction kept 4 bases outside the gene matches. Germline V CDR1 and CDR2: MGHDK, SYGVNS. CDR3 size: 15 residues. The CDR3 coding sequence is TGTGCCAGCAGTGAATCCCGGGGGGGAGACAATGAGCAGTTCTTC. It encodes CASSESRGGDNEQFF.